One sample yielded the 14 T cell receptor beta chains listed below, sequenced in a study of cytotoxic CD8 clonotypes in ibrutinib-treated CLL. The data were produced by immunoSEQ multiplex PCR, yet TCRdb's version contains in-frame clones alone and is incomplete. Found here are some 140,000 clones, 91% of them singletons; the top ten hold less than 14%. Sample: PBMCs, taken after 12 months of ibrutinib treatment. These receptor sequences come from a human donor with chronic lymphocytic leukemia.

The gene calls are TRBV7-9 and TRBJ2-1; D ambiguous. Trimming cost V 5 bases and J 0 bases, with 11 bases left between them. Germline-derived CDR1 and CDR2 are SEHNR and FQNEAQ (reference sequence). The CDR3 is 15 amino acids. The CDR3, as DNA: TGTGCCAGCAGCCCTGAAATGAGCTCCTACAATGAGCAGTTCTTC. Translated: CASSPEMSSYNEQFF.

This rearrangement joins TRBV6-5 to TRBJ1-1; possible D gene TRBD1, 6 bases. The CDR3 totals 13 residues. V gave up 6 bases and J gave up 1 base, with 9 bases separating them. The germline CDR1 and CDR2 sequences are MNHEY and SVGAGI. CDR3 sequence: CASRRGGNTEAFF. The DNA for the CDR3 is TGTGCCAGCAGGCGAGGGGGGAACACTGAAGCTTTCTTT.

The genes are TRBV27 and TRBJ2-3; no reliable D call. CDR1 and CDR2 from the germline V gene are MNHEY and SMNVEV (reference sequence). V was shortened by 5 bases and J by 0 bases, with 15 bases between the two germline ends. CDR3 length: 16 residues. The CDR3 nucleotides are TGTGCCAGCAGTCCAACAGACGCAGCTAGCACAGATACGCAGTATTTT. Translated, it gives CASSPTDAASTDTQYF.

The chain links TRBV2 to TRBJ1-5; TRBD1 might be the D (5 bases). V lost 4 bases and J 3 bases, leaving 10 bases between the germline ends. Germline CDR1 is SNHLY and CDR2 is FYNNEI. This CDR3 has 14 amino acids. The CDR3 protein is CASSVRAFNQPQHF. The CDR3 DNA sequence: TGTGCCAGCAGTGTCAGGGCGTTCAATCAGCCCCAGCATTTT.

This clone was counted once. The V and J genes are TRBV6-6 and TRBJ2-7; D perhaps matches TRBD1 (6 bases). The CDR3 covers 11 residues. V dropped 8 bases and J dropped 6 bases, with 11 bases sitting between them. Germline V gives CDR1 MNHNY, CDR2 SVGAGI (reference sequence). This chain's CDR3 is CASEKGVEQYF. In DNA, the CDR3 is TGTGCCAGCGAAAAGGGGGTCGAGCAGTACTTC.

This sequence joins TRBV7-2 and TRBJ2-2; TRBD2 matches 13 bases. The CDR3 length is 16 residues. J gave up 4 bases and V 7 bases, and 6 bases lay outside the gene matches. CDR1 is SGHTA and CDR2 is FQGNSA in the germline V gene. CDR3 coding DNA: TGTGCCAGCATCAAAAGGACTAGCGGGGGCACCGGGGAGCTGTTTTTT. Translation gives CASIKRTSGGTGELFF.

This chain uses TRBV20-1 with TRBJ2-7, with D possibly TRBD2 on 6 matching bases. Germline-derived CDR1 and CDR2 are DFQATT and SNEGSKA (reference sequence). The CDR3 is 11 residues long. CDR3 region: CGGWAGYEQYF. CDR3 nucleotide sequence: TGCGGTGGTTGGGCGGGGTACGAGCAGTACTTC.

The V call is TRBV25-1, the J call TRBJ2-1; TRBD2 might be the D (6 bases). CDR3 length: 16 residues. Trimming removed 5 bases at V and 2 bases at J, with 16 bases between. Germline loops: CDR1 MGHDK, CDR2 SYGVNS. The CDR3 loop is CASSSGSREPYNEQFF. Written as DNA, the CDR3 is TGTGCCAGCAGTTCCGGGAGCAGGGAGCCCTACAATGAGCAGTTCTTC.

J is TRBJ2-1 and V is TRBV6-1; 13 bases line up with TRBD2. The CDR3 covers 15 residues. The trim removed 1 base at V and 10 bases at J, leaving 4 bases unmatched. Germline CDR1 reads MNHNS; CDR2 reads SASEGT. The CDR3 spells CASSEDTSGRAEQFF. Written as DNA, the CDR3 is TGTGCCAGCAGTGAAGACACTAGCGGGAGGGCCGAGCAGTTCTTC.

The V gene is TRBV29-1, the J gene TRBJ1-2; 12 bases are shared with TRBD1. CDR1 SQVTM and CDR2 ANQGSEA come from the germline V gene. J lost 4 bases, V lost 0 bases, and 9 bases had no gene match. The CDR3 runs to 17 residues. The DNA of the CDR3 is TGCAGCGTTGAAGACCGGGACAGGGGGCGAGACGGCTATGGCTACACCTTC. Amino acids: CSVEDRDRGRDGYGYTF.

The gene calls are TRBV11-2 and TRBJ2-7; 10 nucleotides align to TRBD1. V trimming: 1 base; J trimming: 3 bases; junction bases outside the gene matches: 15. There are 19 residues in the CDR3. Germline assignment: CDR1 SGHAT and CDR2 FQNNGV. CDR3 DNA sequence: TGTGCCAGCAGCTTAGCACCCGCACAGACAGGGGGCCTACTCTACGAGCAGTACTTC. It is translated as CASSLAPAQTGGLLYEQYF.

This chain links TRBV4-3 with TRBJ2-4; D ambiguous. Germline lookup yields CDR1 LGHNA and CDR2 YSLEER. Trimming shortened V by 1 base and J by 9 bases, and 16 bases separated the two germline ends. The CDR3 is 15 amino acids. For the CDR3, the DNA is TGCGCCAGCAGCCAAGTCGGGCCAAGCCCCAGCATTCAGTACTTC. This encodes CASSQVGPSPSIQYF.

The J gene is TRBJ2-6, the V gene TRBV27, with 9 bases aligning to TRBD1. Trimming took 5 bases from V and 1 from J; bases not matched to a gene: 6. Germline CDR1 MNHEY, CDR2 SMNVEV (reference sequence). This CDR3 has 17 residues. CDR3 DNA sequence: TGTGCCAGCAGTGTGGACAGGGGTAGATCTGGGGCCAACGTCCTGACTTTC. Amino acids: CASSVDRGRSGANVLTF.

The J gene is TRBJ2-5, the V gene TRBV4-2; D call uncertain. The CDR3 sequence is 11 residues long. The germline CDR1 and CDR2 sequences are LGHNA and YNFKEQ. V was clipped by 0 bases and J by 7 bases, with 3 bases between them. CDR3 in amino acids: CASSQDGTQYF. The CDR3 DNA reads TGTGCCAGCAGCCAAGATGGGACCCAGTACTTC.